One sample yielded the 31 T cell receptor beta chains listed below, sequenced in a study of PD-1 blockade in classical Hodgkin lymphoma. Patients all relapsed after autologous stem cell transplantation, and there was variation in brentuximab vedotin exposure. The repertoire was sequenced with immunoSEQ multiplex PCR; TCRdb's copy has only in-frame clones and lacks some. The data show almost 100,000 clones, roughly 92% seen once. Sequencing was performed on peripheral blood mononuclear cells (PBMCs), taken at baseline. The receptors derive from a human donor with classical Hodgkin lymphoma.

CDR3 protein: CASSPGLADYTDTQYF. The CDR3, as DNA: TGTGCCAGCAGTCCCGGACTAGCGGACTACACAGATACGCAGTATTTT. V usage is TRBV27 and J usage is TRBJ2-3; TRBD2 matches at 10 bases. The CDR3 runs 16 residues. Trimming at V came to 5 bases and at J to 2 bases, leaving 7 bases not matched to a gene. Germline lookup yields CDR1 MNHEY and CDR2 SMNVEV (reference sequence).

The chain is built from TRBV27 and TRBJ1-1; unclear D gene. Germline V gives CDR1 MNHEY, CDR2 SMNVEV (reference sequence). The CDR3 is 13 amino acids. Between the trimmed V and J ends, which lost 6 bases and 3 bases, there was a span of 11 bases. In nucleotides, the CDR3 is TGTGCCAGCAGCCTCGGCGCGTACACTGAAGCTTTCTTT. It specifies CASSLGAYTEAFF.

This sequence joins TRBV7-8 and TRBJ2-7; 9 bases match TRBD1. This CDR3 is built from 16 residues. Looked up from germline, CDR1 is SGHVS and CDR2 is FQNEAQ. V was pared by 5 bases and J by 2 bases, with 10 bases of the junction left unmatched. CDR3 amino acids: CASSPGPGTGPYEQYF. CDR3 nucleotide sequence: TGTGCCAGCAGCCCAGGGCCCGGGACAGGGCCCTACGAGCAGTACTTC.

The chain couples TRBV6-5 to TRBJ2-7, with 9 bases that match TRBD1. J was trimmed by 2 bases and V by 4 bases; bases with no gene match: 3. The CDR3 is 14 amino acids. Germline V CDR1 and CDR2: MNHEY, SVGAGI. The CDR3 sequence is CASSLRQGAYEQYF. The CDR3 DNA sequence: TGTGCCAGCAGTTTACGACAGGGGGCCTACGAGCAGTACTTC.

The chain carries TRBV7-8 and TRBJ2-3; D gene unclear. V was pared by 1 base and J by 8 bases, with 10 bases between. This CDR3 has 13 amino acids. In germline, CDR1 is SGHVS, CDR2 FQNEAQ. DNA for the CDR3: TGTGCCAGCAGCTTAGAAGAGGTTGTTACGCAGTATTTT. Its translation: CASSLEEVVTQYF.

The rearrangement links TRBV5-1 to TRBJ2-7; D ambiguous. Trimming stripped 4 bases from V and 4 bases from J, with 9 bases between. The CDR3 has 12 amino acids. Germline lookup yields CDR1 SGHRS and CDR2 YFSETQ. CDR3 DNA: TGCGCCAGCAGCCCTCCCACTTACGAGCAGTACTTC. This encodes CASSPPTYEQYF.

The V and J genes are TRBV27 and TRBJ2-7, with D uncertain. V lost 6 bases to trimming and J lost 0 bases, with 9 bases between them. Germline values: CDR1 MNHEY, CDR2 SMNVEV (reference sequence). The CDR3 consists of 13 residues. For the CDR3, the DNA is TGTGCCAGCAGCCCCGGAATCTCCTACGAGCAGTACTTC. Translated: CASSPGISYEQYF.

The V gene is TRBV29-1, the J gene TRBJ1-5; TRBD1 is a possible D gene (6 bases). V was pared by 4 bases and J by 4 bases, with 20 bases between. Germline V lookup: CDR1 SQVTM, CDR2 ANQGSEA. The CDR3 is 16 amino acids. The chain's CDR3 is CSVATGTGAKNQPQHF. For the CDR3, the DNA is TGCAGCGTTGCCACAGGGACGGGAGCGAAAAATCAGCCCCAGCATTTT. The full variable domain, with the rest looked up from reference TRBV29-1 and TRBJ1-5, is SAVISQKPSRDICQRGTSLTIQCQVDSQVTMMFWYRQQPGQSLTLIATANQGSEATYESGFVIDKFPISRPNLTFSTLTVSNMSPEDSSIYLCSVATGTGAKNQPQHFGDGTRLSIL.

The CDR3 DNA reads as TGTGCCAGCAGCCGGAGGGGTGGGGGAGGGCCTATCTCCTACGAGCAGTACTTC. This codes for CASSRRGGGGPISYEQYF. The chain links TRBV2 to TRBJ2-7; TRBD2 matches 7 bases. Trimming at V came to 6 bases and at J to 0 bases, leaving 17 bases not matched to a gene. Germline CDR1 is SNHLY and CDR2 is FYNNEI. CDR3 length: 18 amino acids. Supplemented by reference TRBV2 and TRBJ2-7, the full variable domain reads EPEVTQTPSHQVTQMGQEVILRCVPISNHLYFYWYRQILGQKVEFLVSFYNNEISEKSEIFDDQFSVERPDGSNFTLKIRSTKLEDSAMYFCASSRRGGGGPISYEQYFGPGTRLTVT.

In its sample, this clone was seen once. The genes are TRBV2 and TRBJ2-1; 13 nucleotides agree with TRBD2. The germline gives CDR1 SNHLY, CDR2 FYNNEI. J was trimmed by 3 bases and V by 5 bases; bases with no gene match: 10. The length of the CDR3 is 18 residues. This CDR3 is CASSLPGLAGPNYNEQFF. CDR3 coding DNA: TGTGCCAGCAGTCTTCCGGGACTAGCGGGACCAAACTACAATGAGCAGTTCTTC.

The rearrangement links TRBV7-9 to TRBJ1-1; D possibly corresponds to TRBD1 (6 bases). The CDR3 spans 13 residues. V was clipped by 5 bases and J by 6 bases, with 13 bases between them. Germline V gene sequence: CDR1 SEHNR, CDR2 FQNEAQ (reference sequence). Written as DNA, the CDR3 is TGTGCCAGCAGCCATGGCGGGGGCTCTGAAGCTTTCTTT. It translates to CASSHGGGSEAFF.

This rearrangement joins TRBV9 to TRBJ2-7; weak D call: TRBD2 (6 bases). Germline CDR1 SGDLS, CDR2 YYNGEE. Trimming removed 0 bases from V and 5 bases from J, with 12 bases in between. CDR3 length: 14 residues. The CDR3 region is CASSVETRANEQYF. The CDR3 coding sequence is TGTGCCAGCAGCGTAGAGACTAGGGCTAACGAGCAGTACTTC.

The genes are TRBV28 and TRBJ2-3, with D possibly TRBD2 on 5 matching bases. Germline CDR1 and CDR2: MDHEN and SYDVKM. V shed 4 bases and J shed 0 bases, with 14 bases lying between them. The CDR3 is 16 residues long. The CDR3 nucleotides are TGTGCCAGCAGTTCCCTTATGCTAGCTAGCACAGATACGCAGTATTTT. Translated: CASSSLMLASTDTQYF.

The gene calls are TRBV25-1 and TRBJ2-7; tentative D call: TRBD1 (6 bases). CDR1 and CDR2 from the germline V gene are MGHDK and SYGVNS. V shed 8 bases and J shed 5 bases, with 13 bases lying between them. CDR3 size: 12 residues. CDR3: CASRTEGDEQYF. CDR3 nucleotides: TGTGCCAGCCGGACAGAGGGGGACGAGCAGTACTTC.

The CDR3 sequence is CASSRLAGEPNEQFF. Here the CDR3 DNA reads TGTGCCAGTAGCAGACTAGCGGGAGAGCCCAATGAGCAGTTCTTC. The chain links TRBV19 to TRBJ2-1; 12 bases agree with TRBD2. V gave up 6 bases and J gave up 6 bases; unmatched junction bases: 6. The CDR3 loop spans 15 amino acids. Germline V gene data show CDR1 as LNHDA and CDR2 as SQIVND (reference sequence). Full variable domain (outside the CDR3, taken from reference TRBV19 and TRBJ2-1): DGGITQSPKYLFRKEGQNVTLSCEQNLNHDAMYWYRQDPGQGLRLIYYSQIVNDFQKGDIAEGYSVSREKKESFPLTVTSAQKNPTAFYLCASSRLAGEPNEQFFGPGTRLTVL.

The chain carries TRBV11-2 and TRBJ2-1; 7 nucleotides align to TRBD2. CDR1 SGHAT and CDR2 FQNNGV come from the germline V gene. V lost 3 bases and J lost 0; bases outside the gene matches: 11. This CDR3 comprises 18 residues. CDR3 in amino acids: CASSLWILAELSYNEQFF. CDR3 DNA: TGTGCCAGCAGCTTGTGGATCCTAGCGGAGCTCTCCTACAATGAGCAGTTCTTC.

V and J are TRBV6-5 and TRBJ2-3, with 7 bases identical to TRBD2. V was pared by 0 bases and J by 6 bases, with 3 bases of the junction left unmatched. This CDR3 comprises 14 residues. CDR1 MNHEY and CDR2 SVGAGI come from the germline V gene. In nucleotides, the CDR3 is TGTGCCAGCAGTTACTCCTTTAGCGGGGATACGCAGTATTTT. Residues: CASSYSFSGDTQYF.

The genes are TRBV7-9 and TRBJ2-3, with D hard to call. Germline CDR1 and CDR2: SEHNR and FQNEAQ (reference sequence). CDR3 length equals 13 residues. V was shortened by 0 bases and J by 5 bases, with 6 bases between the two germline ends. CDR3 nucleotide sequence: TGTGCCAGCAGCTTAGCTTCCGGAGATACGCAGTATTTT. As protein: CASSLASGDTQYF.

This clone was observed once. The chain combines TRBV5-1 with TRBJ2-3; D remains ambiguous. The CDR3 runs to 12 residues. The V and J ends lost 0 bases and 4 bases respectively, with 3 bases between them. Per the germline V gene, CDR1 is SGHRS and CDR2 is YFSETQ. CDR3 region: CASSLAPDTQYF. CDR3 coding DNA: TGCGCCAGCAGCTTGGCCCCAGATACGCAGTATTTT. Full variable domain (rest looked up from reference TRBV5-1 and TRBJ2-3): KAGVTQTPRYLIKTRGQQVTLSCSPISGHRSVSWYQQTPGQGLQFLFEYFSETQRNKGNFPGRFSGRQFSNSRSEMNVSTLELGDSALYLCASSLAPDTQYFGPGTRLTVL.

V and J are TRBV10-3 and TRBJ2-5; tentatively, D is TRBD1 (5 bases). V gave up 11 bases and J gave up 0 bases, with 19 bases separating them. The germline V gene has CDR1 ENHRY and CDR2 SYGVKD. The CDR3 is 15 amino acids. CDR3 coding DNA: TGTGCCGCCCGGCAGGGTTTGGTCGACCAAGAGACCCAGTACTTC. Translated, it gives CAARQGLVDQETQYF.

The V call is TRBV7-9, the J call TRBJ2-2; 11 bases agree with TRBD2. The V segment lost 7 bases and the J segment 4 bases; nucleotides outside the gene matches: 8. This CDR3 spans 16 amino acids. Germline CDR1 reads SEHNR; CDR2 reads FQNEAQ (reference sequence). The CDR3 coding sequence is TGTGCCAGCACCCTTTCCGGGACTAGCGGCACCGGGGAGCTGTTTTTT. Translating gives CASTLSGTSGTGELFF.

The V call is TRBV2, the J call TRBJ2-1; 14 positions match TRBD2. Germline values: CDR1 SNHLY, CDR2 FYNNEI. Trimming at V came to 7 bases and at J to 9 bases, leaving 14 bases not matched to a gene. CDR3 length: 17 amino acids. Here the CDR3 reads CASIDPGLAGVLGEQFF. Written as DNA, the CDR3 is TGTGCCAGCATAGACCCGGGACTAGCGGGAGTTTTGGGTGAGCAGTTCTTC.

The chain employs TRBV6-1 and TRBJ2-7; tentatively, D is TRBD2 (5 bases). The germline V gene has CDR1 MNHNS and CDR2 SASEGT. The CDR3 totals 12 residues. Trimming pared 2 bases from V and 7 bases from J, leaving 9 bases between. The CDR3 DNA follows: TGTGCCAGCAGTGAATCGGGGAATGAGCAGTACTTC. Amino acid sequence: CASSESGNEQYF.

The chain employs TRBV28 and TRBJ1-2; TRBD1 matches 10 bases. J gave up 6 bases and V 6 bases, and 7 bases lay outside the gene matches. CDR1 and CDR2 (germline): MDHEN, SYDVKM. This CDR3 is 14 amino acids long. CDR3 nucleotides: TGTGCCAGCAGGTTCGCGGGGACAGGGGATGGCTACACCTTC. Translation gives CASRFAGTGDGYTF.

The V gene is TRBV7-6, the J gene TRBJ2-7; TRBD1 matches 10 bases. CDR1 and CDR2 from the germline V gene are SGHVS and FNYEAQ. CDR3 length: 21 residues. J gave up 5 bases and V 4 bases, and 26 bases lay outside the gene matches. CDR3 in DNA: TGTGCCAGCAGCTCCTATATATCTTTCACTGTTCGGGACAGGGGCTTCCACGAGCAGTACTTC. This codes for CASSSYISFTVRDRGFHEQYF.

This clone was detected a few times. The rearrangement uses TRBV2 and TRBJ2-7, with TRBD1 identical over 7 bases. CDR3 length equals 12 residues. Trimming cost V 6 bases and J 3 bases; bases outside gene matches: 2. Germline CDR1 SNHLY, CDR2 FYNNEI. CDR3 loop: CASRDRIYEQYF. The CDR3 coding sequence is TGTGCCAGCAGGGACAGGATCTACGAGCAGTACTTC.

J is TRBJ1-2 and V is TRBV4-1, with D possibly being TRBD1 (5 bases). The CDR3 is made up of 17 amino acids. Germline lookup yields CDR1 MGHRA and CDR2 YSYEKL. Between the trimmed V and J ends, which lost 1 base and 0 bases, there was a span of 15 bases. The CDR3 sequence: CASSQGHGGRTNYGYTF. The CDR3 region has the DNA TGCGCCAGCAGCCAAGGTCACGGGGGTAGAACTAACTATGGCTACACCTTC.

The chain couples TRBV4-1 to TRBJ2-1; TRBD2 agrees at 10 bases. V shed 0 bases and J 6 bases; nucleotides not matched to a gene: 17. The CDR3 length is 20 residues. CDR1 and CDR2 (germline): MGHRA, YSYEKL. As DNA, the CDR3 is TGCGCCAGCAGCCAAGATGGTAGTCTAGCGGGAGTCTTGATAGGCAATGAGCAGTTCTTC. Protein product: CASSQDGSLAGVLIGNEQFF.

The V and J genes are TRBV4-1 and TRBJ2-1; D is undetermined. CDR1 and CDR2 from the germline V gene are MGHRA and YSYEKL. V lost 3 bases and J 1 base, leaving 13 bases between the germline ends. There are 16 residues in the CDR3. As DNA, the CDR3 is TGCGCCAGCAGCCAGGGTATCCCCTTATCCTACAATGAGCAGTTCTTC. Residues: CASSQGIPLSYNEQFF.

This clone has more than one count but fewer than ten. The rearrangement joins TRBV30 to TRBJ1-1; unclear D gene. CDR3 length: 11 amino acids. The V end was cut by 1 base, the J end by 4 bases, with 4 bases between. CDR1 is GTSNPN and CDR2 is SVGIG in the germline V gene (reference sequence). This CDR3 reads CAWSGSTEAFF. CDR3 bases: TGTGCCTGGAGTGGTAGCACTGAAGCTTTCTTT.

V is TRBV21-1 and J is TRBJ2-7; the table gives TRBD1 as D, unverified against the DNA. TRBV21-1 is assigned pseudogene status. CDR3 size: 18 residues. The CDR3 DNA sequence: TGTGCCAGCAGCATTAAAGAATCCCCCGGACAGGGCCGAAAGGAGCAGTACTTC. It yields the protein CASSIKESPGQGRKEQYF.